A selection of T cell receptor beta chains follows, all from one sample in a study of cytomegalovirus exposure and HLA in healthy donors. Profiled with immunoSEQ multiplex PCR; TCRdb holds only in-frame clones, not every one. The data show about 160,000 clones, 75% seen once. The sample was PBMCs. These receptors were obtained from a woman aged 45-59 years in good health and CMV-seropositive. The conserved cysteine and the conserved F or W are not part of the CDR3 here. Each record gives: J gene, clone size, V gene, CDR3 protein. Clone size, where shown, is once, few, many, or a class for clones that have expanded.

TRBJ2-5 | - | TRBV15 | ATSRGRAQY
TRBJ2-1 | once | TRBV7-9 | ASSLARAGPHEQF
TRBJ2-1 | - | TRBV11-2 | ASRREWDSYNEQF
TRBJ2-3 | - | TRBV7-7 | ASSTGPHTDTQY
TRBJ1-3 | - | TRBV9 | ASSPHSGNTIY
TRBJ2-3 | few | TRBV6-5 | ASGGGSRGTQY
TRBJ2-5 | - | TRBV25-1 | ASSEMGPGGMQETQY
TRBJ1-6 | - | TRBV19 | ASSIRGDNSPLH
TRBJ1-2 | - | TRBV29-1 | SVHAGRDGYT
TRBJ2-2 | - | TRBV6-1 | ASSSGDTGELF
TRBJ2-7 | - | TRBV5-6 | ASSLAMAPRGYEQY
TRBJ2-6 | - | TRBV2 | ASSDLGTYGSGANVLT
TRBJ2-6 | - | TRBV5-1 | ASSGEENSGANVLT
TRBJ2-5 | few | TRBV9 | ASSLTSGGGQETQY
TRBJ1-1 | - | TRBV15 | ATSREFGAGVGTEAF
TRBJ1-1 | few | TRBV6-5 | ASSSLNVRGNTEAF
TRBJ2-4 | - | TRBV10-3 | AISEGLAGGHVQY
TRBJ2-3 | - | TRBV11-2 | ASSATSAGGADTQY
TRBJ1-2 | - | TRBV6-5 | ASWDTTNYGYT
TRBJ2-4 | - | TRBV5-1 | ASSLDGGGWNIQY
TRBJ2-5 | - | TRBV5-1 | ASSRQERETQY
TRBJ2-3 | - | TRBV6-5 | ASSPQPSSTDTQY
TRBJ1-2 | few | TRBV6-5 | ASRIPGTGRYGYT
TRBJ1-3 | - | TRBV9 | ASSESVTNSGNTIY
TRBJ1-5 | - | TRBV6-1 | ASSEAGYSNQPQH
TRBJ2-3 | - | TRBV4-2 | ASSPRPSVSTDTQY
TRBJ2-4 | - | TRBV2 | ASRGTGDIQY
TRBJ2-2 | - | TRBV28 | ASSSAGTTGTGELF
TRBJ2-7 | once | TRBV27 | ASTGLAGGEQY
TRBJ1-2 | - | TRBV2 | ASSLVNSGYT
TRBJ1-1 | - | TRBV5-1 | ASSPVGTVEAF
TRBJ1-4 | - | TRBV7-2 | ASSPDRADQKLF
TRBJ1-1 | - | TRBV29-1 | SVTGPTNTEAF
TRBJ1-1 | - | TRBV18 | ASTTGSNAEAF
TRBJ2-3 | once | TRBV2 | ASSRGRADTQY
TRBJ2-7 | - | TRBV13 | ASSLTGGAYEQY
TRBJ1-2 | few | TRBV4-1 | ASSQDEAGSNYGYT
TRBJ2-7 | - | TRBV7-9 | ASSHSTGTDRHEQY
TRBJ1-2 | - | TRBV7-9 | ASSLRGRGNYGYT
TRBJ1-1 | - | TRBV14 | ASSPTGREAF
TRBJ1-4 | few | TRBV12-5 | ASGLSGAGEKLF